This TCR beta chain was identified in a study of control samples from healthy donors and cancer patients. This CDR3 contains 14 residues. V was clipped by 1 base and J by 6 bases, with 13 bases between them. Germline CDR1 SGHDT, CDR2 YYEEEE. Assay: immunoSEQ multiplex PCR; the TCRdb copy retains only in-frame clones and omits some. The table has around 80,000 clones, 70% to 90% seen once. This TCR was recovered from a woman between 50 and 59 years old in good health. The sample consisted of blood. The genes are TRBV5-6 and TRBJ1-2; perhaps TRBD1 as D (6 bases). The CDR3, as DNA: TGTGCCAGCAGCTTGACGTACAGGGAGAATGGCTACACCTTC. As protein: CASSLTYRENGYTF.